A selection of T cell receptor beta chains follows, all from one sample in a study of molecular identifiers for immune sequencing clone quantification. TCRdb reprocessed the PCR reads with MiXCR, giving one entry per CDR3 protein. The sample yields some 89,000 distinct CDR3 sequences, roughly 24% seen once. What was sequenced was naive CD8+ T cells from blood, with Jurkat cell RNA spiked in. The origin of the receptors is a human donor in good health. Some libraries in this study had Jurkat cell RNA spiked in. Each CDR3 is given with its conserved first and last residue. The D gene is left open where the match is weak. The size field is filled for only some rows; it gives once, few, many or a size class.

V gene	D gene	clone size	J gene	CDR3 protein	CDR3 DNA
TRBV29-1	NA	NA	TRBJ2-7	CSVVLVGYYEQYF	TGCAGCGTTGTCCTAGTCGGTTACTACGAGCAGTACTTC
TRBV27	NA	NA	TRBJ1-5	CASSDSLHSNQPQHF	TGTGCCAGCAGTGATAGCCTACATAGCAATCAGCCCCAGCATTTT
TRBV9	NA	few	TRBJ2-2	CASSDRGAGTGELFF	TGTGCCAGCAGCGATAGGGGGGCGGGCACCGGGGAGCTGTTTTTT
TRBV4-1	NA	many	TRBJ1-5	CASSQSAGGGQPQHF	TGCGCCAGCAGCCAAAGTGCAGGCGGAGGGCAGCCCCAGCATTTT
TRBV3-1	NA	many	TRBJ2-2	CASSNGTTGYTGELFF	TGTGCCAGCAGCAACGGGACAACAGGGTACACCGGGGAGCTGTTTTTT
TRBV6-1	NA	many	TRBJ2-7	CASSEGLGWEQYF	TGTGCCAGCAGTGAAGGCTTGGGATGGGAGCAGTACTTC
TRBV27	NA	NA	TRBJ1-1	CASRALHGAEAFF	TGTGCCAGCAGGGCCCTCCACGGGGCTGAAGCTTTCTTT
TRBV7-2	NA	many	TRBJ2-5	CASRVQEYQETQYF	TGTGCCAGCCGCGTACAGGAGTACCAAGAGACCCAGTACTTC
TRBV23-1	TRBD1	many	TRBJ1-1	CASSQADRGGTEAFF	TGCGCCAGCAGTCAAGCAGACAGGGGAGGCACTGAAGCTTTCTTT
TRBV19	NA	many	TRBJ2-6	CASTAKGYRANVLTF	TGTGCCAGTACGGCAAAGGGATACAGGGCCAACGTCCTGACTTTC
TRBV12-3/TRBV12-4	NA	NA	TRBJ2-7	CASGRDYEQYF	TGTGCCAGCGGCAGGGACTACGAGCAGTACTTC
TRBV28	TRBD1	few	TRBJ2-5	CASTSGDRVGRTQYF	TGTGCCAGCACCTCTGGGGACAGGGTAGGCAGGACCCAGTACTTC
TRBV7-9	NA	NA	TRBJ2-5	CASSTISWGKETQYF	TGTGCCAGCAGCACTATCAGTTGGGGGAAAGAGACCCAGTACTTC
TRBV10-2	TRBD2	many	TRBJ2-3	CASSSRGASGGAVRTDTQYF	TGCGCCAGCAGCAGCCGGGGGGCTAGCGGGGGGGCCGTCAGGACAGATACGCAGTATTTT
TRBV27	NA	few	TRBJ2-7	CASSPQGFFYEQYF	TGTGCCAGCAGTCCCCAGGGGTTCTTCTACGAGCAGTACTTC
TRBV4-1	NA	many	TRBJ2-1	CASSQGVRNNEQFF	TGCGCCAGCAGCCAAGGTGTCAGGAACAATGAGCAGTTCTTC
TRBV9	NA	few	TRBJ2-2	CASSVPPVGLTVGELFF	TGTGCCAGCAGCGTACCCCCGGTGGGACTGACAGTCGGGGAGCTGTTTTTT
TRBV19	TRBD2	few	TRBJ2-1	CASSILRLAENNEQFF	TGTGCCAGTAGTATCTTACGTCTAGCGGAGAACAATGAGCAGTTCTTC
TRBV27	NA	NA	TRBJ1-2	CASSSTGTSYGYTF	TGTGCCAGCAGTTCCACCGGGACCAGTTATGGCTACACCTTC
TRBV6-5	TRBD1	few	TRBJ2-3	CASVDRVGDTQYF	TGTGCCAGCGTGGACAGGGTGGGGGATACGCAGTATTTT
TRBV27	TRBD1	many	TRBJ2-7	CASSPTGTGSQYEQYF	TGTGCCAGCAGTCCCACCGGGACAGGGTCACAGTACGAGCAGTACTTC
TRBV3-1	NA	NA	TRBJ1-3	CASSHRDSGNTIYF	TGTGCCAGCAGCCATCGTGACTCTGGAAACACCATATATTTT
TRBV27	NA	many	TRBJ1-2	CASSLGISHYGYTF	TGTGCCAGCAGTTTAGGAATATCCCACTATGGCTACACCTTC
TRBV7-9	NA	many	TRBJ2-2	CASSLGGENTGELFF	TGTGCCAGCAGCTTAGGCGGGGAGAACACCGGGGAGCTGTTTTTT
TRBV29-1	NA	few	TRBJ2-7	CSVVRVDLPYEQYF	TGCAGCGTGGTCAGGGTAGACCTCCCCTACGAGCAGTACTTC
TRBV6-6	TRBD1	many	TRBJ1-6	CAIGQGDYSPLHF	TGTGCCATAGGACAGGGGGACTATTCACCCCTCCACTTT
TRBV2	NA	NA	TRBJ1-5	CASKKDSNQPQHF	TGTGCCAGCAAAAAGGATAGCAATCAGCCCCAGCATTTT
TRBV5-1	NA	many	TRBJ2-7	CASSPGTSSSYEQYF	TGCGCCAGCAGCCCCGGGACATCTAGCTCCTACGAGCAGTACTTC
TRBV19	NA	many	TRBJ2-6	CASSAAGVGANVLTF	TGTGCCAGTAGTGCCGCAGGGGTTGGGGCCAACGTCCTGACTTTC
TRBV27	NA	few	TRBJ2-7	CASSLFDLGGVGYEQYF	TGTGCCAGCAGTTTATTTGATTTGGGAGGAGTGGGCTACGAGCAGTACTTC
TRBV5-6	NA	NA	TRBJ2-6	CASSGRAKAVFVLTF	TGTGCCAGCAGCGGCAGGGCCAAAGCGGTGTTCGTCCTGACTTTC
TRBV24-1	TRBD2	NA	TRBJ2-3	CATSDNRGSLYTQYF	TGTGCCACCAGTGATAACCGCGGGAGCTTGTATACGCAGTATTTT
TRBV7-9	NA	many	TRBJ2-5	CASSLGSGRGQTQYF	TGTGCCAGCAGCTTAGGCTCAGGAAGAGGACAGACCCAGTACTTC
TRBV7-9	NA	many	TRBJ2-5	CASSLVGAGAYLETQYF	TGTGCCAGCAGCTTAGTAGGGGCCGGCGCCTACTTAGAGACCCAGTACTTC
TRBV9	NA	many	TRBJ2-3	CASSPRLNTDTQYF	TGTGCCAGCAGCCCCCGACTAAACACAGATACGCAGTATTTT
TRBV28	NA	many	TRBJ2-7	CASSLRGPSSYEQYF	TGTGCCAGCAGCCTTCGGGGGCCGAGCTCCTACGAGCAGTACTTC
TRBV28	NA	NA	TRBJ2-5	CASSLVAVGEETQYF	TGTGCCAGCAGTTTAGTCGCGGTGGGGGAGGAGACCCAGTACTTC
TRBV7-9	TRBD2	NA	TRBJ2-1	CASSWTSGDYYNEQFF	TGTGCCAGCAGCTGGACTAGCGGGGATTACTACAATGAGCAGTTCTTC
TRBV7-6	TRBD2	many	TRBJ2-3	CASSPGLAGGPTDTQYF	TGTGCCAGCAGCCCGGGACTAGCGGGAGGACCCACAGATACGCAGTATTTT
TRBV24-1	TRBD2	many	TRBJ2-7	CATSDVTSGSYEQYF	TGTGCCACCAGTGATGTGACTAGCGGGAGTTACGAGCAGTACTTC
TRBV28	NA	few	TRBJ1-5	CASSFPGQAYNQPQHF	TGTGCCAGCAGTTTTCCGGGTCAGGCATACAATCAGCCCCAGCATTTT
TRBV20-1	NA	many	TRBJ2-3	CSASVGVTMGDTQYF	TGCAGTGCTAGCGTCGGGGTCACCATGGGGGATACGCAGTATTTT
TRBV6-5	NA	many	TRBJ1-1	CASSYFVGARSTTEAFF	TGTGCCAGCAGTTACTTCGTGGGGGCGCGTAGTACCACTGAAGCTTTCTTT
TRBV5-1	NA	many	TRBJ1-5	CASSLGGASNQPQHF	TGCGCCAGCAGCTTGGGGGGGGCAAGCAATCAGCCCCAGCATTTT
TRBV28	NA	many	TRBJ2-3	CASSWGGLVDTQYF	TGTGCCAGCAGCTGGGGGGGGCTGGTAGATACGCAGTATTTT
TRBV6-6	TRBD1	many	TRBJ1-1	CASSSDREAFF	TGTGCCAGCAGTAGCGACAGGGAGGCTTTCTTT
TRBV6-6	NA	NA	TRBJ2-1	CASSYAGNSYNEQFF	TGTGCCAGCAGTTACGCGGGGAACTCCTACAATGAGCAGTTCTTC
TRBV5-4	NA	many	TRBJ2-3	CASTGTTDTQYF	TGTGCCAGCACCGGGACCACAGATACGCAGTATTTT
TRBV27	NA	many	TRBJ1-3	CASSSTIPPGNTIYF	TGTGCCAGCAGTTCGACTATTCCACCTGGAAACACCATATATTTT
TRBV7-9	NA	NA	TRBJ2-7	CASSLGPGSSYEQYF	TGTGCCAGCAGCTTAGGCCCAGGAAGCTCCTACGAGCAGTACTTC
TRBV20-1	TRBD2	many	TRBJ2-2	CSTGGDTGELFF	TGCAGTACTGGGGGGGACACCGGGGAGCTGTTTTTT
TRBV7-9	NA	NA	TRBJ2-7	CASSLGQYEQYF	TGTGCCAGCAGCTTAGGACAGTACGAGCAGTACTTC
TRBV7-9	NA	many	TRBJ1-5	CASSLGGAGQPQHF	TGTGCCAGCAGCTTGGGGGGGGCTGGTCAGCCCCAGCATTTT
TRBV5-3	NA	many	TRBJ2-5	CARSLVETQYF	TGTGCCAGAAGCTTGGTTGAGACCCAGTACTTC
TRBV20-1	NA	NA	TRBJ1-2	CSAPQGSNYGYTF	TGCAGTGCTCCACAGGGATCGAATTATGGCTACACCTTC
TRBV27	NA	NA	TRBJ2-7	CASSHSGGSYEQYF	TGTGCCAGCAGCCATTCGGGGGGCAGCTACGAGCAGTACTTC
TRBV4-3	NA	many	TRBJ2-1	CASSQSFGPDYNEQFF	TGCGCCAGCAGCCAAAGTTTTGGGCCAGACTACAATGAGCAGTTCTTC